Following are 9 T cell receptor beta chains from one sample sequenced in a study of blood T cell repertoires in COVID-19. Produced via immunoSEQ multiplex PCR; TCRdb's table is partial and in-frame only. The table shows just under 150,000 clones, with about four fifths occurring only once. Sequencing was done on a sample of peripheral blood. The receptor source for this set is a human donor in a cohort sampled during active COVID-19.

The chain recombines TRBV6-5 with TRBJ1-1; D possibly corresponds to TRBD1 (5 bases). Looked up from germline, CDR1 is MNHEY and CDR2 is SVGAGI. The CDR3 has 14 residues. The V and J ends lost 0 bases and 8 bases respectively, with 13 bases between them. CDR3 sequence reads: CASSYSGHGLEAFF. Here the CDR3 DNA reads TGTGCCAGCAGTTACTCCGGACACGGGTTGGAAGCTTTCTTT.

This sequence joins TRBV28 and TRBJ2-2, with 7 bases that match TRBD1. V lost 6 bases and J lost 1; bases outside the gene matches: 2. Germline V gene lookup returns CDR1 MDHEN and CDR2 SYDVKM. This CDR3 is built from 14 residues. In DNA form, the CDR3 reads TGTGCCAGCAGCCCAGGGGGGAACACCGGGGAGCTGTTTTTT. Encoded protein: CASSPGGNTGELFF.

The rearrangement uses TRBV10-3 and TRBJ1-2; D not certain. CDR3 length: 12 residues. Germline V gene lookup returns CDR1 ENHRY and CDR2 SYGVKD. V was shortened by 10 bases and J by 1 base, with 10 bases between the two germline ends. CDR3 sequence: CATGGNNYGYTF. The DNA for the CDR3 is TGTGCCACCGGAGGGAATAACTATGGCTACACCTTC.

The CDR3 reads CASGSGRDRETQYF. The DNA of the CDR3 is TGTGCTAGTGGTTCCGGACGGGACAGAGAGACCCAGTACTTC. V and J are TRBV12-5 and TRBJ2-5; 7 bases line up with TRBD1. V gave up 4 bases and J gave up 4 bases; unmatched junction bases: 6. The length of the CDR3 is 14 residues. Germline assignment: CDR1 LGHNT and CDR2 FRNRAP.

The chain employs TRBV5-6 and TRBJ2-5; weak D call: TRBD2 (6 bases). CDR3 length: 17 residues. V lost 4 bases, J lost 2 bases, and 21 bases lay in between. CDR1 is SGHDT and CDR2 is YYEEEE in the germline V gene. The CDR3 region is CASSTRLVPPGQETQYF. CDR3 DNA sequence: TGTGCCAGCAGCACTCGACTAGTCCCCCCTGGGCAAGAGACCCAGTACTTC.

The chain joins TRBV2 to TRBJ1-1; the D is unclear. The CDR3 spans 16 residues. V was shortened by 1 base and J by 4 bases, with 16 bases between the two germline ends. CDR1 is SNHLY and CDR2 is FYNNEI in the germline V gene. CDR3 in amino acids: CASSEVLWAGSTEAFF. CDR3 nucleotide sequence: TGTGCCAGCAGTGAAGTTCTATGGGCTGGAAGCACTGAAGCTTTCTTT.

The V gene is TRBV12-3 or TRBV12-4, the J gene TRBJ1-1; weak D call: TRBD1 (6 bases). CDR3 size: 13 residues. Trimming pared 2 bases from V and 6 bases from J, leaving 10 bases between. CDR3 amino acids: CASSLREGAEAFF. CDR3 nucleotides: TGTGCCAGCAGTTTACGGGAGGGGGCTGAAGCTTTCTTT.

This clone was found once. This chain joins TRBV27 and TRBJ1-4; D is possibly TRBD1 (6 bases). In germline, CDR1 is MNHEY, CDR2 SMNVEV (reference sequence). Trimming stripped 4 bases from V and 1 base from J, with 16 bases between. The CDR3 totals 17 residues. This chain's CDR3 is CASSSRGGGVTNEKLFF. CDR3 DNA: TGTGCCAGCAGTTCCAGAGGGGGGGGAGTAACTAATGAAAAACTGTTTTTT.

This sequence joins TRBV7-9 and TRBJ2-5; weak D call: TRBD2 (7 bases). The CDR3 contains 15 residues. Looked up from germline, CDR1 is SEHNR and CDR2 is FQNEAQ (reference sequence). V was cut by 2 bases and J by 5 bases, with 15 bases left in between. The CDR3 spells CASSLLAGAGETQYF. CDR3 DNA: TGTGCCAGCAGCTTACTGGCGGGGGCAGGGGAGACCCAGTACTTC.